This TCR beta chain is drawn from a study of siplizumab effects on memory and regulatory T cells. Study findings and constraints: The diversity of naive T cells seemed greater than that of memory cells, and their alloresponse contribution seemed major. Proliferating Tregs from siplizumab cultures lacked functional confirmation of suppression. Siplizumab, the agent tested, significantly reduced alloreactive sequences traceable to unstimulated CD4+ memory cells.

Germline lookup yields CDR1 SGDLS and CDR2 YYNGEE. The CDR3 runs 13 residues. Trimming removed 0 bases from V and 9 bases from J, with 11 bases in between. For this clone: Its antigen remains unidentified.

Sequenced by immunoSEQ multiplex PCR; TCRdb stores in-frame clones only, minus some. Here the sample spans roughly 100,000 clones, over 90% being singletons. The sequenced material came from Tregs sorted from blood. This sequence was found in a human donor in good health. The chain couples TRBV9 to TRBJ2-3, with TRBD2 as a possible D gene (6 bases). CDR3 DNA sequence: TGTGCCAGCAGCGTAGCTAGCGTTGGGACGCAGTATTTT. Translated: CASSVASVGTQYF.